This T cell receptor beta chain was captured in a study of blood T cell repertoires in COVID-19. In the study overall: From the United States, Italy and Spain came samples of acute and convalescent COVID-19.

J was trimmed by 0 bases and V by 2 bases; bases with no gene match: 5. CDR1 and CDR2 from the germline V gene are SGDLS and YYNGEE. CDR3 length: 16 amino acids. The assay was immunoSEQ multiplex PCR, and TCRdb's table has in-frame clones only and misses some. The sample includes roughly 180,000 clones, about 82% of them seen just once. Material for sequencing was PBMCs or T cells enriched from blood (not recorded which). The sequence was obtained from a woman under 40 who had recovered from COVID-19. The chain links TRBV9 to TRBJ2-1; 7 nucleotides agree with TRBD2. The chain's CDR3 is CASSVGGGSSYNEQFF. As DNA, the CDR3 is TGTGCCAGCAGCGTGGGCGGCGGGAGCTCCTACAATGAGCAGTTCTTC.